A selection of T cell receptor beta chains follows, all from one sample in a study of radiotherapy plus CTLA-4 blockade in lung cancer. This table comes from immunoSEQ multiplex PCR, and its TCRdb copy is limited to in-frame clones, with some not included. The table records about 16,000 clones, 72% of them present only once. The sample consisted of peripheral blood, taken from a patient treated with radiotherapy plus ipilimumab. These receptors were obtained from a human donor with non-small cell lung cancer whose response to radiotherapy plus ipilimumab could not be evaluated. The CDR3 runs from the conserved cysteine through the conserved F or W. The D gene is left open where the match is weak. The size entry is marked missing in some rows and otherwise reads once, few, many or a size class.

length | J | D | size | V | DNA | CDR3
14 | TRBJ1-1 | TRBD1 | . | TRBV9 | TGTGCCAGCAGCGCAGGGGGCGTGAACACTGAAGCTTTCTTT | CASSAGGVNTEAFF
15 | TRBJ2-3 | . | . | TRBV30 | TGTGCCTGGAGTGTACCGAGGCGGGGGCCAGATACGCAGTATTTT | CAWSVPRRGPDTQYF
15 | TRBJ2-3 | TRBD2 | once | TRBV6-5 | TGTGCCAGCAAACTGACTAGCGGGGGGTCAAGCACGCAGTATTTT | CASKLTSGGSSTQYF
13 | TRBJ1-1 | . | . | TRBV19 | TGTGCCAGTCAACAGGGCGTGAACACTGAAGCTTTCTTT | CASQQGVNTEAFF
18 | TRBJ2-1 | TRBD2 | few | TRBV5-1 | TGCGCCAGCAGCCCCGGCGGTAGCGGGGGCCTCTCCTACAATGAGCAGTTCTTC | CASSPGGSGGLSYNEQFF
13 | TRBJ2-1 | TRBD2 | . | TRBV29-1 | TGCAGCGTCCTGCGGGGGGGCTACAATGAGCAGTTCTTC | CSVLRGGYNEQFF
12 | TRBJ1-1 | . | . | TRBV7-9 | TGTGCCAGCAGCTTTGAGGGGGCTGAAGCTTTCTTT | CASSFEGAEAFF
13 | TRBJ1-1 | TRBD1 | . | TRBV7-9 | TGTGCCAGCAGGCTGGACAGGGAAGGTGAAGCTTTCTTT | CASRLDREGEAFF
15 | TRBJ2-5 | TRBD1 | . | TRBV2 | TGTGCCAGCAGAGTTACAGGGGAATGGGTGCAGACCCAGTACTTC | CASRVTGEWVQTQYF
13 | TRBJ2-1 | TRBD1 | . | TRBV27 | TGTGCCAGCAGTCCGTATGGGGACAGGGAGCAGTTCTTC | CASSPYGDREQFF
17 | TRBJ2-2 | . | few | TRBV23-1 | TGCGCCAGCAGTCACGCCCCCTCTACAGCGAACACCGGGGAGCTGTTTTTT | CASSHAPSTANTGELFF
15 | TRBJ1-2 | . | . | TRBV7-9 | TGTGCCAGCAGCTCCGGGCAGGGCCCAAACTATGGCTACACCTTC | CASSSGQGPNYGYTF
13 | TRBJ1-1 | . | few | TRBV7-3 | TGTGCCAGCAGCGCACACATGAACACTGAAGCTTTCTTT | CASSAHMNTEAFF
13 | TRBJ1-2 | TRBD1 | . | TRBV2 | TGTGCCAGCAGTGAAGGACAGGGGAGGGGCTACACCTTC | CASSEGQGRGYTF
16 | TRBJ1-2 | . | . | TRBV2 | TGTGCCAGCAGTAAAGGCGGGAGGGTGTTAAACTATGGCTACACCTTC | CASSKGGRVLNYGYTF
16 | TRBJ2-3 | TRBD2 | . | TRBV9 | TGTGCCAGCAGCGGGGGACTAGCGGGGGCAACAGATACGCAGTATTTT | CASSGGLAGATDTQYF
15 | TRBJ2-1 | TRBD1 | . | TRBV7-6 | TGTGCCAGCAGTAACGGGGGACAGGGCTACAATGAGCAGTTCTTC | CASSNGGQGYNEQFF
16 | TRBJ1-6 | TRBD1 | . | TRBV11-2 | TGTGCCAGCAGCCGGGGACAGGGGAATTATAATTCACCCCTCCACTTT | CASSRGQGNYNSPLHF
15 | TRBJ1-4 | . | . | TRBV7-6 | TGTGCCAGCAGCTCGACGGGGGGGGGTAATGAAAAACTGTTTTTT | CASSSTGGGNEKLFF
14 | TRBJ1-5 | TRBD1 | many | TRBV7-6 | TGTGCCAGCAGCTTAGCGGGACAGGGACAGCCCCAGCATTTT | CASSLAGQGQPQHF
13 | TRBJ2-1 | . | . | TRBV11-2 | TGTGCCAGCAGCTTAGGGTTCGGGGGGCAAGAATTCTTC | CASSLGFGGQEFF
15 | TRBJ1-6 | . | . | TRBV6-1 | TGTGCCAGCAGTGAAGTACGGGGGTCGAATTCACCCCTCCACTTT | CASSEVRGSNSPLHF
15 | TRBJ1-3 | . | few | TRBV5-6 | TGTGCCAGCAGCTTGAGGGGCGGCTCTGGAAACACCATATATTTC | CASSLRGGSGNTIYF
15 | TRBJ1-2 | . | . | TRBV11-2 | TGTGCCAGCAGCTTAAACTATGGCGAACTATCTGGCTACACCTTC | CASSLNYGELSGYTF
14 | TRBJ2-3 | . | . | TRBV4-1 | TGCGCCAGCACCCTAGGGGCGGGGTGGGAGACGCAGTATTTT | CASTLGAGWETQYF
13 | TRBJ1-2 | TRBD1 | . | TRBV6-1 | TGTGCCAGCAGTGAGGGGACAGGGTCTGGCTACACCTTC | CASSEGTGSGYTF
16 | TRBJ2-3 | . | . | TRBV10-3 | TGTGCCATCCGGAGGGGGGGCGGTGAGGGCACAGATACGCAGTATTTT | CAIRRGGGEGTDTQYF
16 | TRBJ2-1 | . | . | TRBV4-3 | TGCGCCAGCAGCCTAGGCCTCCGGTCTCAGGGTAATGAGCAGTTCTTC | CASSLGLRSQGNEQFF
13 | TRBJ2-2 | TRBD2 | few | TRBV5-6 | TGTGCCAGCCTTTCGGGGGGGGTCGGGGAGCTGTTTTTT | CASLSGGVGELFF
15 | TRBJ2-2 | . | . | TRBV9 | TGTGCCAGCAGCGTAGAAGGGGGAAGAACCGGGGAGCTGTTTTTT | CASSVEGGRTGELFF
15 | TRBJ2-7 | TRBD1 | . | TRBV6-1 | TGTGCCAGCAGTGAATCCCCGGGACAGTCCTACGAGCAGTACTTC | CASSESPGQSYEQYF
17 | TRBJ1-1 | . | . | TRBV4-1 | TGCGCCAGCAGCCAAAACTGGGTCGGGCAGGGGAACACTGAAGCTTTCTTT | CASSQNWVGQGNTEAFF
16 | TRBJ2-5 | TRBD2 | . | TRBV9 | TGTGCCAGCAGCGCATGGACTAGCGGGATTCAAGAGACCCAGTACTTC | CASSAWTSGIQETQYF
14 | TRBJ1-6 | . | . | TRBV7-3 | TGTGCCAGCAGCTTATCCGGGGGTAATTCACCCCTCCACTTT | CASSLSGGNSPLHF
15 | TRBJ2-7 | . | . | TRBV5-1 | TGCGCCAGCAGCTTGGGCCAGGGTGCGTGGGGCGAGCAGTACTTC | CASSLGQGAWGEQYF
16 | TRBJ2-5 | . | . | TRBV19 | TGTGCCAGTAGCGTCGATATGACAGGTTTTTTAGAGACCCAGTACTTC | CASSVDMTGFLETQYF
14 | TRBJ1-1 | TRBD1 | few | TRBV18 | TGTGCCAGCTCACCATCGGGACAGGGCACTGAAGCTTTCTTT | CASSPSGQGTEAFF
15 | TRBJ1-2 | . | . | TRBV19 | TGTGCCAGTAGTACGACAGGCCCTTTGGGATATGGCTACACCTTC | CASSTTGPLGYGYTF
17 | TRBJ2-7 | TRBD1 | . | TRBV7-9 | TGTGCCAGCAGCGGGCGACCGGGACAGGTAAACTCCTACGAGCAGTACTTC | CASSGRPGQVNSYEQYF
15 | TRBJ1-1 | TRBD1 | . | TRBV7-3 | TGTGCCAGCAGCCCCACGGGACAGGGGAACCCTGAAGCTTTCTTT | CASSPTGQGNPEAFF